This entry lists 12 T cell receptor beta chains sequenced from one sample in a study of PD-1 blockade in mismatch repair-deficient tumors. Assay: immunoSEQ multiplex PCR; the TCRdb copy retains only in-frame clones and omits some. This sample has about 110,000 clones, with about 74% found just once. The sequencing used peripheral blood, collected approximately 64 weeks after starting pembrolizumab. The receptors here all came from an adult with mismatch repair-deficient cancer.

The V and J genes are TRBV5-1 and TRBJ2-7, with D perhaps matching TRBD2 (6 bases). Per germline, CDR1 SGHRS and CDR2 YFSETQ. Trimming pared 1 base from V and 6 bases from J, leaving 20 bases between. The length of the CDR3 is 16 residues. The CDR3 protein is CASSLLPYGSSPEQYF. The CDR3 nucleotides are TGCGCCAGCAGCTTGCTCCCTTACGGGAGCTCGCCCGAGCAGTACTTC.

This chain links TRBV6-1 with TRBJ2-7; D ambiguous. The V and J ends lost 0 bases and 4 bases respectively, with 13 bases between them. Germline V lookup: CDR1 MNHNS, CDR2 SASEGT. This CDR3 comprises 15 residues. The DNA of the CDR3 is TGTGCCAGCAGTGAAGCTTGGGGTTACCAATACGAGCAGTACTTC. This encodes CASSEAWGYQYEQYF.

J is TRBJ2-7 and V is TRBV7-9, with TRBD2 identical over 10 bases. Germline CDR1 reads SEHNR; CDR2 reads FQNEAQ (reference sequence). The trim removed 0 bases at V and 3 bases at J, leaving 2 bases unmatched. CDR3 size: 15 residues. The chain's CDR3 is CASSLALAGDYEQYF. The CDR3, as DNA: TGTGCCAGCAGCTTAGCCCTAGCGGGAGACTACGAGCAGTACTTC.

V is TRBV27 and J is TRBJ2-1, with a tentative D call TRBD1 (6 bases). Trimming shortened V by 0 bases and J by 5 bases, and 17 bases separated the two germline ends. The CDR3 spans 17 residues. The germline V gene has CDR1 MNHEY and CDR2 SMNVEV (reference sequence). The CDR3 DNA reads TGTGCCAGCAGTTTATCATACCGGACAGTTTTGGACAATGAGCAGTTCTTC. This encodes CASSLSYRTVLDNEQFF.

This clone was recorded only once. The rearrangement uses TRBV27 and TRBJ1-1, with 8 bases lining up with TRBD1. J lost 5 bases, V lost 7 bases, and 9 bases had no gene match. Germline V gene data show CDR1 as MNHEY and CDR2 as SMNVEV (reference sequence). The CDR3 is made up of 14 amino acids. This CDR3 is CASKVQGGGTEAFF. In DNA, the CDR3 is TGTGCCAGCAAGGTACAGGGGGGAGGGACTGAAGCTTTCTTT.

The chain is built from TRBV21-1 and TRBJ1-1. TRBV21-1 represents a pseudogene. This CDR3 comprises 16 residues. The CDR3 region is CASSNLEKERNTEAFF. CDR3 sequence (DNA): TGTGCCAGCAGCAACTTAGAAAAGGAAAGGAACACTGAAGCTTTCTTT.

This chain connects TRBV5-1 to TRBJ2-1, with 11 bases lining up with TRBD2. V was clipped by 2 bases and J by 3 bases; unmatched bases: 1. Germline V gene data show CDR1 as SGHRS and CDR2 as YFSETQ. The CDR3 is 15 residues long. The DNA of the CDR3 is TGCGCCAGCAGCTTCACTAGCGGGAGCTACAATGAGCAGTTCTTC. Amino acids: CASSFTSGSYNEQFF.

CDR3 sequence: CASSLGGKDRSSYEQYF. The DNA of the CDR3 is TGTGCCAGCAGCTTAGGAGGAAAAGACCGCAGCTCCTACGAGCAGTACTTC. The chain uses TRBV13 and TRBJ2-7; D is uncertain. The germline CDR1 and CDR2 sequences are PRHDT and FYEKMQ (reference sequence). The CDR3 totals 17 residues. The germline V and J ends were trimmed by 0 bases and 0 bases, with 15 bases remaining between them.

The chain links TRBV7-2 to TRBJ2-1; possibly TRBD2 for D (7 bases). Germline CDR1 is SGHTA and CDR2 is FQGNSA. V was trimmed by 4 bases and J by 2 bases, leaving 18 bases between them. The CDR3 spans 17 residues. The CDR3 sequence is CASSSQGGGPPYNEQFF. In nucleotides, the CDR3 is TGTGCCAGCAGCTCCCAGGGCGGGGGCCCTCCCTACAATGAGCAGTTCTTC.

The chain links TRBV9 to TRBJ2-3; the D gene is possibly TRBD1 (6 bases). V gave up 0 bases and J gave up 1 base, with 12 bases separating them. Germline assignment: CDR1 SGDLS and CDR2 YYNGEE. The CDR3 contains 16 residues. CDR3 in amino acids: CASSVVLGAGTDTQYF. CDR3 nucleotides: TGTGCCAGCAGCGTAGTTCTGGGGGCCGGCACAGATACGCAGTATTTT.

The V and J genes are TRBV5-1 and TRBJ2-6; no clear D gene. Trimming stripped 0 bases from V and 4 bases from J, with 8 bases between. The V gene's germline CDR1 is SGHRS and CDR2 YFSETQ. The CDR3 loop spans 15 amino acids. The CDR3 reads CASSLAASGANVLTF. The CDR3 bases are TGCGCCAGCAGCTTGGCTGCCTCCGGGGCCAACGTCCTGACTTTC.

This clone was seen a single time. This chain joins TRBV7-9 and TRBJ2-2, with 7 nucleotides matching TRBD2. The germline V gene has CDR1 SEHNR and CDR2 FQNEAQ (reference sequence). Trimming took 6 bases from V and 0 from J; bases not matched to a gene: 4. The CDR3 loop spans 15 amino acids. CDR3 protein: CASRRAGTNTGELFF. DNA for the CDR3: TGTGCCAGCAGGCGAGCGGGAACGAACACCGGGGAGCTGTTTTTT.